Listed below are T cell receptor beta chains from one sample, sequenced in a study of EBV T-cell therapy then PD-1 blockade in nasopharyngeal carcinoma. For these TCRs, the target antigens are not known. Sequencing used immunoSEQ multiplex PCR; TCRdb keeps in-frame clones, though not all of them. The data show roughly 22,000 clones, over 75% seen once. This specimen consisted of CD8+ T cells from blood, obtained at day -245 from a patient whose treatment included autologous EBV-specific T cells and nivolumab. These receptors originate from a man aged 35 to 55 with nasopharyngeal carcinoma. The CDR3 runs from the conserved cysteine through the conserved F or W. Rows give clone size only sometimes, using once, few, many, or a class for an expanded clone.

clone_size	v_call	j_call	cdr3_aa
.	TRBV30	TRBJ2-1	CAWRIHSIANEQFF
.	TRBV9	TRBJ2-2	CASSDPLRVGELFF
.	TRBV27	TRBJ1-2	CASSWGQPYGYTF
.	TRBV2	TRBJ2-1	CASTPYNEQFF
medium-sized	TRBV2	TRBJ2-2	CASSGAAVQPSELFF
few	TRBV6-5	TRBJ2-2	CASSETSGGSGELFF
once	TRBV27	TRBJ1-5	CASRPSNQPQHF
few	TRBV23-1	TRBJ1-4	CASSQYPDSDATNEKLFF
.	TRBV7-6	TRBJ2-7	CASSLARGGGDRSSYEQYF
few	TRBV10-2	TRBJ2-7	CASSDARQGVGYEQYF
.	TRBV7-9	TRBJ1-4	CASSLTTNEKLFF
.	TRBV5-1	TRBJ2-1	CASSLAITGEVHEQFF
.	TRBV5-5	TRBJ1-3	CASSLGESSGNTIYF
.	TRBV13	TRBJ2-7	CASSWLRDRGIYEQYF
.	TRBV19	TRBJ1-2	CATHGTFLNYGYTF
few	TRBV28	TRBJ1-6	CASSFPSPLHF
medium-sized	TRBV7-9	TRBJ1-4	CASIQIGVNEKLFF
.	TRBV11-1	TRBJ2-1	CASSLDIHEQFF
medium-sized	TRBV7-9	TRBJ1-5	CASSSTAVGDQPQHF
.	TRBV9	TRBJ1-2	CASSLNYGYTF
.	TRBV6-2/TRBV6-3	TRBJ2-5	CASSFSGVQETQYF
.	TRBV6-5	TRBJ2-5	CASSYDRWWETQYF
.	TRBV9	TRBJ1-1	CASSVEKWSNAEAFF
.	TRBV19	TRBJ1-1	CASSVDSKNTEAFF
.	TRBV6-2/TRBV6-3	TRBJ1-1	CASSYETGGNTEAFF
.	TRBV7-8	TRBJ1-4	CASSLVFRVDGTTNEKLFF
.	TRBV19	TRBJ1-6	CASSALSGSGSPLHF
.	TRBV4-2	TRBJ2-3	CASSQEGLPADTQYF
.	TRBV7-3	TRBJ2-3	CASSSTGDTDTQYF
.	TRBV6-2/TRBV6-3	TRBJ1-1	CASSLRENTEAFF
.	TRBV28	TRBJ2-5	CANSFKGLAGVGETQYF
few	TRBV6-5	TRBJ2-5	CASSYSAGGPETQYF
few	TRBV5-3	TRBJ2-5	CARSLSWVAGADGETQYF
.	TRBV6-2/TRBV6-3	TRBJ2-1	CASSSSGEVNEQFF
.	TRBV10-3	TRBJ2-6	CATWDRAYSGANVLTF
.	TRBV25-1	TRBJ1-6	CASSDGQGGNSPLHF
.	TRBV7-9	TRBJ2-5	CASSLTGQGAFRETQYF
.	TRBV6-4	TRBJ2-7	CASSKGTGSYEQYF
.	TRBV5-1	TRBJ1-4	CASSLATGPVEKLFF
.	TRBV30	TRBJ2-2	CAWSAASRESGELFF
once	TRBV7-9	TRBJ2-6	CASSLLDPGANVLTF
.	TRBV29-1	TRBJ2-1	CSVLRENEQFF
few	TRBV4-2	TRBJ2-1	CASSQDHGGGVWNEQFF
.	TRBV5-6	TRBJ1-5	CASSFGSKNQPQHF
.	TRBV4-3	TRBJ2-5	CASSQDRRLAGGFQYF
.	TRBV19	TRBJ1-5	CASSMDSYNQPQHF
.	TRBV19	TRBJ1-2	CASSIYRYGYTF
.	TRBV6-2/TRBV6-3	TRBJ1-2	CASSYFDGYTF
.	TRBV7-3	TRBJ2-5	CASSLGSTSLETQYF
few	TRBV5-6	TRBJ2-2	CASSLIQLAGGNTGELFF
.	TRBV9	TRBJ2-3	CASSVVSGGADTQYF
.	TRBV11-2	TRBJ1-1	CASSLPSGGTEAFF
.	TRBV5-3	TRBJ1-4	CARSPGGRLNEKLFF
.	TRBV12-5	TRBJ1-2	CASGPGAPHYGYTF
few	TRBV27	TRBJ1-2	CASSFGQGIFGYTF
.	TRBV5-4	TRBJ2-1	CASSPTYNEQFF
.	TRBV6-2/TRBV6-3	TRBJ2-2	CASSYRSGELFF
.	TRBV12-3/TRBV12-4	TRBJ1-1	CASSQDGFMAFF
.	TRBV7-9	TRBJ1-6	CASSSTQGTYNSPLHF